This entry lists 31 T cell receptor beta chains sequenced from one sample in a study of blood T cell repertoires in COVID-19. Method: immunoSEQ multiplex PCR; TCRdb's copy keeps in-frame clones and lacks some. This table has about 50,000 clones, roughly 88% appearing once. Specimen: peripheral blood. The receptors stem from a woman aged 55-70 years with acute or convalescent COVID-19.

This clone was found once. The J gene is TRBJ1-5, the V gene TRBV28, with TRBD1 as a possible D gene (6 bases). Trimming removed 6 bases from V and 5 bases from J, with 20 bases in between. Germline lookup yields CDR1 MDHEN and CDR2 SYDVKM. This CDR3 has 16 residues. The CDR3 here is CASSGTKLTYDQPQHF. The CDR3, as DNA: TGTGCCAGCAGCGGGACAAAGCTGACCTACGATCAGCCCCAGCATTTT.

The CDR3 DNA sequence: TGTGCCAGCAGTGGGGGAGGGAACACTGAAGCTTTCTTT. As protein: CASSGGGNTEAFF. The chain couples TRBV6-6 to TRBJ1-1; D possibly corresponds to TRBD1 (5 bases). CDR1 and CDR2 from the germline V gene are MNHNY and SVGAGI (reference sequence). There are 13 residues in the CDR3. Trimming shortened V by 5 bases and J by 1 base, and 8 bases separated the two germline ends.

The chain couples TRBV5-5 to TRBJ2-7, with TRBD1 matching over 7 bases. Germline values: CDR1 SGHKS, CDR2 YYEKEE (reference sequence). Trimming took 0 bases from V and 4 from J; bases not matched to a gene: 7. The CDR3 is 15 residues long. In nucleotides, the CDR3 is TGTGCCAGCAGCTTGGGGTCCGGGACAGATTACGAGCAGTACTTC. It is translated as CASSLGSGTDYEQYF.

The genes are TRBV7-2 and TRBJ2-1; 7 nucleotides align to TRBD2. CDR1 and CDR2 (germline): SGHTA, FQGNSA. The CDR3 is 15 amino acids. Germline trimming cut 3 bases from V and 6 bases from J; bases unmatched to any gene: 8. The CDR3 spells CASSFRSAGFNEQFF. DNA for the CDR3: TGTGCCAGCAGCTTTCGGTCAGCGGGGTTCAATGAGCAGTTCTTC.

The chain couples TRBV6-1 to TRBJ1-2; a weak D match, TRBD1 (6 bases). Germline V lookup: CDR1 MNHNS, CDR2 SASEGT. The ends were cut back, 2 bases at V and 3 bases at J, with 10 bases in the middle. The CDR3 is 14 amino acids. The CDR3 sequence: CASSEINRDYGYTF. The CDR3 nucleotides are TGTGCCAGCAGTGAAATTAACAGGGACTATGGCTACACCTTC.

The chain couples TRBV21-1 to TRBJ2-5; TRBD2, the D gene given by the table, was not confirmed from the DNA. TRBV21-1 constitutes a pseudogene. This CDR3 is 18 amino acids long. Here the CDR3 reads CASSIQTQTSGGQETQYF. The CDR3 nucleotides read TGTGCCAGCAGCATTCAGACCCAAACAAGCGGGGGTCAAGAGACCCAGTACTTC.

The chain recombines TRBV4-2 with TRBJ2-5; 8 bases are shared with TRBD2. Trimming cost V 1 base and J 7 bases; bases outside gene matches: 5. The CDR3 runs to 14 residues. Looked up from germline, CDR1 is LGHNA and CDR2 is YNFKEQ. The CDR3 region is CASSQARGGGTQYF. The CDR3, as DNA: TGTGCCAGCAGCCAAGCTCGGGGGGGAGGGACCCAGTACTTC.

J is TRBJ1-2 and V is TRBV2, with TRBD1 as a possible D gene (6 bases). Germline CDR1 SNHLY, CDR2 FYNNEI. CDR3 length: 14 residues. The ends were cut back, 6 bases at V and 3 bases at J, with 14 bases in the middle. CDR3 sequence reads: CASRSLDRDYGYTF. DNA of the CDR3: TGTGCCAGCAGGTCCTTGGACAGAGACTATGGCTACACCTTC.

The rearrangement uses TRBV29-1 and TRBJ1-1; D remains unclear. This CDR3 has 14 residues. V was clipped by 4 bases and J by 1 base, with 13 bases between them. Germline CDR1 SQVTM, CDR2 ANQGSEA. CDR3 sequence: CSVAPSGPNTEAFF. Written as DNA, the CDR3 is TGCAGCGTTGCGCCGAGCGGGCCGAACACTGAAGCTTTCTTT.

V and J are TRBV5-6 and TRBJ1-2; D is ambiguous. V shed 0 bases and J shed 4 bases, with 16 bases lying between them. CDR1 is SGHDT, CDR2 YYEEEE, per germline. CDR3 length: 16 amino acids. CDR3 DNA sequence: TGTGCCAGCAGCTTGGGATCCACTGCCACGCGCTATGGCTACACCTTC. This codes for CASSLGSTATRYGYTF.

This clone was seen only a few times. The chain joins TRBV28 to TRBJ2-6, with TRBD1 matching over 8 bases. The CDR3 totals 18 residues. The V gene's germline CDR1 is MDHEN and CDR2 SYDVKM. Trimming at V came to 3 bases and at J to 2 bases, leaving 9 bases not matched to a gene. CDR3 amino acids: CASSFLMDRVTGANVLTF. CDR3 coding DNA: TGTGCCAGCAGTTTTCTAATGGACAGGGTCACTGGGGCCAACGTCCTGACTTTC. Supplemented by reference TRBV28 and TRBJ2-6, the full variable domain reads DVKVTQSSRYLVKRTGEKVFLECVQDMDHENMFWYRQDPGLGLRLIYFSYDVKMKEKGDIPEGYSVSREKKERFSLILESASTNQTSMYLCASSFLMDRVTGANVLTFGAGSRLTVL.

The rearrangement uses TRBV2 and TRBJ1-2; 7 bases match TRBD1. This CDR3 contains 12 residues. Germline CDR1 SNHLY, CDR2 FYNNEI. Germline trimming cut 6 bases from V and 7 bases from J; bases unmatched to any gene: 5. CDR3 in amino acids: CASSQTGFGYTF. In nucleotides, the CDR3 is TGTGCCAGCAGCCAGACAGGGTTTGGCTACACCTTC.

For the CDR3, the DNA is TGTGCCAGCAGCTTAACCGGGACTAGCGGGGCCACAGATACGCAGTATTTT. This gives the protein CASSLTGTSGATDTQYF. J is TRBJ2-3 and V is TRBV7-3, with 13 nucleotides matching TRBD2. The trim removed 0 bases at V and 2 bases at J, leaving 2 bases unmatched. Per germline, CDR1 SGHTA and CDR2 FQGTGA. The CDR3 length is 17 residues.

The chain joins TRBV9 to TRBJ2-1, with D perhaps matching TRBD2 (5 bases). This CDR3 has 15 amino acids. Germline V gene lookup returns CDR1 SGDLS and CDR2 YYNGEE. V lost 1 base and J 8 bases, leaving 16 bases between the germline ends. The CDR3 DNA reads as TGTGCCAGCAGCGTAAGTGGGAGTGGTGGTGATGAGCAGTTCTTC. Encoded protein: CASSVSGSGGDEQFF.

The chain combines TRBV5-5 with TRBJ2-7; D might be TRBD2 (5 bases). V was shortened by 0 bases and J by 3 bases, with 10 bases between the two germline ends. CDR1 is SGHKS and CDR2 is YYEKEE in the germline V gene (reference sequence). This CDR3 is 14 amino acids long. The CDR3 sequence is CASSLELDIYEQYF. CDR3 nucleotide sequence: TGTGCCAGCAGCTTGGAACTAGATATCTACGAGCAGTACTTC. Variable domain in full (rest from reference TRBV5-5 and TRBJ2-7): DAGVTQSPTHLIKTRGQQVTLRCSPISGHKSVSWYQQVLGQGPQFIFQYYEKEERGRGNFPDRFSARQFPNYSSELNVNALLLGDSALYLCASSLELDIYEQYFGPGTRLTVT.

This chain joins TRBV3-1 (or the pseudogene TRBV3-2) and TRBJ1-1; D not certain. CDR3 size: 13 residues. The V end was cut by 3 bases, the J end by 1 base, with 6 bases between. Germline values: CDR1 LGHDT, CDR2 YNNKEL (reference sequence). DNA of the CDR3: TGTGCCAGCAGCCACGGAGCGAACACTGAAGCTTTCTTT. This translates into CASSHGANTEAFF.

J is TRBJ1-6 and V is TRBV5-6; D might be TRBD1 (6 bases). The CDR3 consists of 16 residues. The germline V gene has CDR1 SGHDT and CDR2 YYEEEE. V lost 4 bases and J lost 9, with 20 bases in between. The CDR3 loop reads CASSPIGGAVGSPLHF. The CDR3 bases are TGTGCCAGCAGCCCGATAGGGGGGGCGGTTGGTTCACCCCTCCACTTT. The variable domain in full, completed from reference TRBV5-6 and TRBJ1-6, reads DAGVTQSPTHLIKTRGQQVTLRCSPKSGHDTVSWYQQALGQGPQFIFQYYEEEERQRGNFPDRFSGHQFPNYSSELNVNALLLGDSALYLCASSPIGGAVGSPLHFGNGTRLTVT.

This clone was counted a few times. CDR3 DNA sequence: TGTGCCAGCAGCTGGCCCGAGGGACTAGCGGGGAGCTCCTACAATGAGCAGTTCTTC. Its protein is CASSWPEGLAGSSYNEQFF. This chain joins TRBV7-9 and TRBJ2-1, with 13 nucleotides matching TRBD2. This CDR3 contains 19 residues. V gave up 4 bases and J gave up 0 bases; unmatched junction bases: 9. Germline V gene lookup returns CDR1 SEHNR and CDR2 FQNEAQ (reference sequence).

This chain links TRBV28 with TRBJ2-5; D is uncertain. Trimming cost V 5 bases and J 3 bases, with 19 bases left between them. The CDR3 is made up of 16 amino acids. CDR1 MDHEN and CDR2 SYDVKM come from the germline V gene. The CDR3, as DNA: TGTGCCAGCAGTCCCCCGAATACTAACGACGAAGAGACCCAGTACTTC. It translates to CASSPPNTNDEETQYF.

The chain recombines TRBV7-2 with TRBJ2-3; 15 bases align to TRBD2. V was pared by 7 bases and J by 0 bases, with 8 bases of the junction left unmatched. Germline loops: CDR1 SGHTA, CDR2 FQGNSA. This CDR3 spans 18 amino acids. The CDR3 loop reads CASTNLGLAGGSTDTQYF. CDR3 nucleotides: TGTGCCAGCACCAACTTGGGACTAGCGGGGGGAAGCACAGATACGCAGTATTTT.

The chain carries TRBV29-1 and TRBJ1-2; D is perhaps TRBD1 (5 bases). The CDR3 extends over 13 amino acids. Germline CDR1 SQVTM, CDR2 ANQGSEA. Trimming took 6 bases from V and 0 from J, leaving 11 bases between them. The CDR3 is CSVQGYTNYGYTF. As DNA, the CDR3 is TGCAGCGTGCAGGGATACACTAACTATGGCTACACCTTC.

The chain links TRBV6-6 to TRBJ1-2; D possibly corresponds to TRBD1 (6 bases). Trimming stripped 6 bases from V and 3 bases from J, with 14 bases between. Germline V gives CDR1 MNHNY, CDR2 SVGAGI (reference sequence). CDR3 length: 14 residues. CDR3 loop: CASSPRGGDYGYTF. DNA of the CDR3: TGTGCCAGCAGCCCCCGTGGGGGCGACTATGGCTACACCTTC.

CDR3 DNA sequence: TGTGCCAGCACCCCGAAGGGGATTTTCGCCTACGAGCAGTACTTC. Encoded protein: CASTPKGIFAYEQYF. This sequence joins TRBV6-2 or TRBV6-3 and TRBJ2-7; D may be TRBD1 (5 bases). The germline gives CDR1 MNHEY, CDR2 SVGEGT. The CDR3 sequence is 15 residues long. The germline V and J ends were trimmed by 7 bases and 2 bases, with 18 bases remaining between them.

DNA of the CDR3: TGTGCCAGCAGCTTAGGGGGCTACTTCAATCAGCCCCAGCATTTT. This codes for CASSLGGYFNQPQHF. The genes are TRBV7-9 and TRBJ1-5, with a tentative D call TRBD1 (5 bases). The CDR3 consists of 15 residues. V dropped 1 base and J dropped 3 bases, with 10 bases sitting between them. Germline V gene data show CDR1 as SEHNR and CDR2 as FQNEAQ (reference sequence).

The J gene is TRBJ1-6, the V gene TRBV6-5; D uncertain. CDR3 length: 15 amino acids. Between the trimmed V and J ends, which lost 6 bases and 6 bases, there was a span of 15 bases. Germline V lookup: CDR1 MNHEY, CDR2 SVGAGI. Here the CDR3 reads CASRYEGGPNSPLHF. The CDR3 nucleotides are TGTGCCAGCAGGTACGAGGGAGGACCTAATTCACCCCTCCACTTT.

The rearrangement links TRBV5-5 to TRBJ2-5; a possible D gene is TRBD2 (5 bases). V lost 2 bases and J 0 bases, leaving 11 bases between the germline ends. There are 15 residues in the CDR3. The germline V gene encodes CDR1 SGHKS and CDR2 YYEKEE (reference sequence). Here the CDR3 reads CASSFLSGYQETQYF. CDR3 sequence (DNA): TGTGCCAGCAGCTTTTTAAGCGGCTACCAAGAGACCCAGTACTTC.

J is TRBJ2-2 and V is TRBV7-8; a possible D gene is TRBD2 (7 bases). The CDR3 has 16 residues. Trimming stripped 0 bases from V and 3 bases from J, with 11 bases between. Germline CDR1 reads SGHVS; CDR2 reads FQNEAQ. This chain's CDR3 is CASSLAGGQYTGELFF. CDR3 bases: TGTGCCAGCAGCTTAGCCGGGGGGCAGTACACCGGGGAGCTGTTTTTT.

This rearrangement joins TRBV29-1 to TRBJ1-1; the match to TRBD1 covers 7 bases. This CDR3 has 13 residues. V lost 6 bases and J lost 3; bases outside the gene matches: 7. The germline V gene has CDR1 SQVTM and CDR2 ANQGSEA. CDR3 residues: CSVLTGKDTEAFF. The CDR3 DNA sequence: TGCAGCGTCCTGACAGGGAAGGACACTGAAGCTTTCTTT.

The genes are TRBV5-4 and TRBJ2-3; 7 bases align to TRBD1. The V segment lost 4 bases and the J segment 0 bases; nucleotides outside the gene matches: 5. This CDR3 contains 15 residues. Germline CDR1 and CDR2: SGHNT and YYREEE (reference sequence). This CDR3 reads CASSAGTVSTDTQYF. CDR3 DNA sequence: TGTGCCAGCAGCGCCGGGACAGTAAGCACAGATACGCAGTATTTT.

The J gene is TRBJ1-5, the V gene TRBV19; 7 bases align to TRBD1. The CDR3 spans 16 residues. Germline assignment: CDR1 LNHDA and CDR2 SQIVND (reference sequence). V was pared by 4 bases and J by 0 bases, with 6 bases of the junction left unmatched. The CDR3, as DNA: TGTGCCAGTAGTACAAGACAGGGTTATAGCAATCAGCCCCAGCATTTT. Amino acid sequence: CASSTRQGYSNQPQHF.

This sequence joins TRBV9 and TRBJ2-4, with D perhaps TRBD2 (5 bases). Trimming stripped 0 bases from V and 8 bases from J, with 6 bases between. Looked up from germline, CDR1 is SGDLS and CDR2 is YYNGEE. The CDR3 runs to 12 residues. The CDR3 DNA follows: TGTGCCAGCAGCGTAGACGGGGACATTCAGTACTTC. This codes for CASSVDGDIQYF.